These 18 T cell receptor beta chains were sequenced from one sample in a study of T cells in Graves' hyperthyroidism and ophthalmopathy (dated by TCRdb to between 2018 and 2021). Library generation was performed with multiplex PCR. Data came from an Illumina HiSeq 2000. The TCR beta CDR3 regions were amplified from RNA transcripts. The TCR CDR3 was subjected to a first round of RT-PCR using the HTBI primer set and the Qiagen OneStep RT-PCR kit. TCRdb redid the processing of the public reads, applying fastp at Q25 and MiXCR, and retained in-frame beta chains. Rows are unified per CDR3 protein, each entry keeping the most common DNA and genes. This sample lists 450,000 to 600,000 distinct CDR3 sequences; approximately 14% were detected once. Clones ranked in the top ten supply more than 11% of the sample. Sequencing input: blood. All receptors derive from a woman aged 35 to 49 with Graves' hyperthyroidism.

This clonotype has at least ten counts. J is TRBJ2-2 and V is TRBV28, with TRBD1 matching over 7 bases. Germline V gene data show CDR1 as MDHEN and CDR2 as SYDVKM. The V gene end was trimmed by 6 bases and the J gene end by 6 bases; junction bases not matched to a gene: 16. This CDR3 has 17 amino acids. The CDR3 DNA sequence: TGTGCCAGCAGGTGGAAGGGGACAGTGTTTGGCTCCGGGGAGCTGTTTTTT. It translates to CASRWKGTVFGSGELFF.

The V and J genes are TRBV5-1 and TRBJ2-7, with D perhaps TRBD1 (6 bases). The V gene lost 4 bases and the J gene lost 0 bases, with 11 bases spanning the gap. The CDR3 is made up of 14 amino acids. Germline V CDR1 and CDR2: SGHRS, YFSETQ. The CDR3 reads CASSTGQLSYEQYF. The DNA for the CDR3 is TGCGCCAGCAGCACCGGACAGCTCTCCTACGAGCAGTACTTC.

V usage is TRBV5-5 and J usage is TRBJ2-7; 8 bases align to TRBD2. The CDR3 is 18 amino acids. V shed 6 bases, J shed 0 bases, and the junction held 17 bases outside the gene matches. CDR1 and CDR2 (germline): SGHKS, YYEKEE (reference sequence). As DNA, the CDR3 is TGTGCCAGCACCCCGCTTATTTCTTCGGGGGGGAGCTCCTACGAGCAGTACTTC. As protein: CASTPLISSGGSSYEQYF. Supplemented by reference TRBV5-5 and TRBJ2-7, the full variable domain reads DAGVTQSPTHLIKTRGQQVTLRCSPISGHKSVSWYQQVLGQGPQFIFQYYEKEERGRGNFPDRFSARQFPNYSSELNVNALLLGDSALYLCASTPLISSGGSSYEQYFGPGTRLTVT.

The chain recombines TRBV27 with TRBJ2-1, with D perhaps matching TRBD1 (6 bases). V was clipped by 6 bases and J by 9 bases, with 15 bases between them. The CDR3 consists of 13 residues. Germline V CDR1 and CDR2: MNHEY, SMNVEV (reference sequence). CDR3 coding DNA: TGTGCCAGCAGGATTACAGGGTCTGGTGAGCAGTTCTTC. Translated: CASRITGSGEQFF.

V is TRBV3-1 and J is TRBJ1-1, with 8 bases matching TRBD1. With 4 bases clipped from V and 5 bases from J, the junction kept 9 bases outside the gene matches. The germline V gene encodes CDR1 LGHDT and CDR2 YNNKEL (reference sequence). The length of the CDR3 is 15 residues. Written as DNA, the CDR3 is TGTGCCAGCAGCCGAGCAACAGGGGGTGGGACTGAAGCTTTCTTT. Protein sequence: CASSRATGGGTEAFF.

This clonotype was counted ten times or more. The chain recombines TRBV27 with TRBJ1-1; D is ambiguous. Germline values: CDR1 MNHEY, CDR2 SMNVEV (reference sequence). V dropped 6 bases and J dropped 1 base, with 12 bases sitting between them. This CDR3 contains 14 residues. As DNA, the CDR3 is TGTGCCAGCAGCTTCAGTCGTTCGAACACTGAAGCTTTCTTT. Translating gives CASSFSRSNTEAFF.

This clonotype was observed at least ten times. The rearrangement joins TRBV5-1 to TRBJ2-1; TRBD2 matches 11 bases. Losses at the gene ends were 4 bases for V and 5 bases for J; bases not matched to a gene: 8. Germline CDR1 and CDR2: SGHRS and YFSETQ. The CDR3 contains 16 residues. The CDR3, as DNA: TGCGCCAGCAGCACCATAGCGGGAGGGCCTAACAATGAGCAGTTCTTC. It codes for CASSTIAGGPNNEQFF. Full variable domain (rest looked up from reference TRBV5-1 and TRBJ2-1): KAGVTQTPRYLIKTRGQQVTLSCSPISGHRSVSWYQQTPGQGLQFLFEYFSETQRNKGNFPGRFSGRQFSNSRSEMNVSTLELGDSALYLCASSTIAGGPNNEQFFGPGTRLTVL.

The sample holds many counts of this clonotype. For the CDR3, the DNA is TGTGCCTGGAGTGTACACACTGAAGCTTTCTTT. It yields the protein CAWSVHTEAFF. The V call is TRBV30, the J call TRBJ1-1; D uncertain. CDR1 is GTSNPN and CDR2 is SVGIG in the germline V gene (reference sequence). The V end was cut by 0 bases, the J end by 3 bases, with 2 bases between. CDR3 size: 11 residues.

At least ten counts were recorded for this clonotype. The chain links TRBV2 to TRBJ2-1; D unresolved. Trimming left V 3 bases short and J 4 bases short, with 13 bases between. The CDR3 covers 15 residues. In germline, CDR1 is SNHLY, CDR2 FYNNEI. The CDR3 nucleotides read TGTGCCAGCAGTGATGACCCAATGGGTTACAATGAGCAGTTCTTC. Translation gives CASSDDPMGYNEQFF. Combining the CDR3 with reference TRBV2 and TRBJ2-1 gives the whole variable domain EPEVTQTPSHQVTQMGQEVILRCVPISNHLYFYWYRQILGQKVEFLVSFYNNEISEKSEIFDDQFSVERPDGSNFTLKIRSTKLEDSAMYFCASSDDPMGYNEQFFGPGTRLTVL.

About this clonotype itself: A read error may be the cause here, since a much bigger clone is one base away. The CDR3 DNA follows: TGTGTCAGCAGCCAGAGGGTTGAGACCCAGTACTTC. Translating it yields CVSSQRVETQYF. The chain links TRBV11-2 to TRBJ2-5, with D perhaps TRBD2 (5 bases). Germline CDR1 is SGHAT and CDR2 is FQNNGV. This CDR3 spans 12 amino acids.

The sample holds many counts of this clonotype. The CDR3 bases are TGTGCCAGCAGCTCGGACACAAACTCCTATAATTCACCCCTCCACTTT. This codes for CASSSDTNSYNSPLHF. The V gene is TRBV2, the J gene TRBJ1-6; weak D call: TRBD1 (5 bases). The CDR3 spans 16 residues. Per germline, CDR1 SNHLY and CDR2 FYNNEI. V was trimmed by 6 bases and J by 0 bases, leaving 12 bases between them.

In its sample, this clonotype was seen many times. V gene TRBV9 combines with J gene TRBJ2-3, with 11 bases matching TRBD2. V was clipped by 3 bases and J by 1 base; unmatched bases: 4. Germline CDR1 reads SGDLS; CDR2 reads YYNGEE. This CDR3 is 16 amino acids long. CDR3 sequence reads: CASSDGTSGRTDTQYF. The CDR3 nucleotides are TGTGCCAGCAGCGACGGGACTAGCGGACGCACAGATACGCAGTATTTT.

Of note for this clonotype: The conserved final phenylalanine or tryptophan is absent from the CDR3, which likely points to a read error. CDR3 DNA sequence: TGTGCCAGCAGCGTAACGGACAGTCAAGGGGTCTACGAGCAGTACTTA. Protein product: CASSVTDSQGVYEQYL. This rearrangement joins TRBV9 to TRBJ2-7; tentatively, D is TRBD1 (6 bases). The length of the CDR3 is 16 residues. Deletions cut 1 base from V and 3 bases from J, with 17 bases between. Germline CDR1 reads SGDLS; CDR2 reads YYNGEE.

This clonotype was counted a few times. The chain has TRBV20-1 and TRBJ2-5, with 9 bases aligning to TRBD2. The V and J ends lost 0 bases and 4 bases, in that order; junction bases with no gene match: 12. The germline gives CDR1 DFQATT, CDR2 SNEGSKA (reference sequence). This CDR3 region has 17 residues. The CDR3 loop reads CSARDWSGSGRVETQYF. DNA for the CDR3: TGCAGTGCTAGAGATTGGTCGGGTAGCGGGAGAGTAGAGACCCAGTACTTC.

This clonotype was detected only a few times. The CDR3 sequence: CSARGFPSSEETQYF. The CDR3 DNA reads as TGCAGTGCTAGAGGATTTCCCTCTAGCGAAGAGACCCAGTACTTC. The J gene is TRBJ2-5, the V gene TRBV20-1; D perhaps matches TRBD2 (6 bases). V lost 1 base and J 3 bases, leaving 15 bases between the germline ends. The CDR3 extends over 15 amino acids. CDR1 DFQATT and CDR2 SNEGSKA come from the germline V gene (reference sequence).

This clonotype was seen ten or more times. This chain joins TRBV28 and TRBJ1-1, with TRBD1 identical over 8 bases. Per germline, CDR1 MDHEN and CDR2 SYDVKM. The junction had 8 bases not matched to a gene; V was cut back by 4 bases and J by 1 base. This CDR3 region has 16 residues. The CDR3 reads CASSSGQGLRNTEAFF. CDR3 coding DNA: TGTGCCAGCAGTTCAGGACAGGGTCTCAGGAACACTGAAGCTTTCTTT.

This clonotype was seen at least ten times. This chain links TRBV3-1 with TRBJ1-5; 9 bases agree with TRBD1. CDR3 length equals 15 residues. V dropped 5 bases and J dropped 7; count of bases not matched to a gene: 9. CDR1 is LGHDT, CDR2 YNNKEL, per germline (reference sequence). CDR3 sequence (DNA): TGTGCCAGCAGCTCTGAGCCGGGACAGGGACAGCCCCAGCATTTT. Translated: CASSSEPGQGQPQHF.

Only one count was recorded for this clonotype. The J gene is TRBJ2-7, the V gene TRBV5-1, with 7 bases lining up with TRBD1. The CDR3 covers 15 residues. V shed 1 base, J shed 2 bases, and the junction held 6 bases outside the gene matches. Germline V gene data show CDR1 as SGHRS and CDR2 as YFSETQ. CDR3 DNA: TGCGCCAGCAGCTTGAGGGACAGTGGAACCTACGAGCAGTACTTC. Translation gives CASSLRDSGTYEQYF.